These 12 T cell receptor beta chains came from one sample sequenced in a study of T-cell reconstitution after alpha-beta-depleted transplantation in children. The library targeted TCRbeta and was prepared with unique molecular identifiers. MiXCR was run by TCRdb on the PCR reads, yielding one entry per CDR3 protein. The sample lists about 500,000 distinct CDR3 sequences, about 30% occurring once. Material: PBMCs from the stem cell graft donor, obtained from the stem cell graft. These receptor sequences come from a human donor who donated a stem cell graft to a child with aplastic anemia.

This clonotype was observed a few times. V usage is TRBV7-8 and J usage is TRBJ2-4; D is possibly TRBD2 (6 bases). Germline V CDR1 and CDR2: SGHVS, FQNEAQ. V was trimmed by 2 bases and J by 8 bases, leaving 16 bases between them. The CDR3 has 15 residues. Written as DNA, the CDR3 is TGTGCCAGCAGCTTAAGGGCGGGATCTTGGGACATTCAGTACTTC. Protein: CASSLRAGSWDIQYF.

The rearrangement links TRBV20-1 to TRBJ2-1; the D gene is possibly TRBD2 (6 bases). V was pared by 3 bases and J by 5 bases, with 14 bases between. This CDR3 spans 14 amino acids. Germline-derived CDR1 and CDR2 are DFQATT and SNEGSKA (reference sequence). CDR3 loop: CSARVAVLHNEQFF. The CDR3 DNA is TGCAGTGCTAGGGTAGCGGTACTACACAATGAGCAGTTCTTC.

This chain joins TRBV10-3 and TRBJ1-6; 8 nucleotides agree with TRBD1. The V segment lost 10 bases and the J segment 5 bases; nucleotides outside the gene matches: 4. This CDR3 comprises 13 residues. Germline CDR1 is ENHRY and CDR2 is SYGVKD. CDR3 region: CANKQGDNSPLHF. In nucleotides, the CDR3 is TGTGCCAACAAACAGGGGGATAATTCACCCCTCCACTTT.

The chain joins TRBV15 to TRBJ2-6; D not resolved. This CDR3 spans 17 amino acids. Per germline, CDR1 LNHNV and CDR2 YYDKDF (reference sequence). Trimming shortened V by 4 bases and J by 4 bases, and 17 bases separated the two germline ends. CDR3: CATSTWTAPLGANVLTF. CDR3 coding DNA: TGTGCCACCAGCACGTGGACCGCCCCGTTGGGGGCCAACGTCCTGACTTTC. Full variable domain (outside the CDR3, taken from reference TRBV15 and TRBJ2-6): DAMVIQNPRYQVTQFGKPVTLSCSQTLNHNVMYWYQQKSSQAPKLLFHYYDKDFNNEADTPDNFQSRRPNTSFCFLDIRSPGLGDTAMYLCATSTWTAPLGANVLTFGAGSRLTVL.

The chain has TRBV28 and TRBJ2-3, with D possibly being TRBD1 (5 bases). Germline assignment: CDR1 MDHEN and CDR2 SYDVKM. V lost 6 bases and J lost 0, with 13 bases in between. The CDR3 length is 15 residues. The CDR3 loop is CASSSQGPSTDTQYF. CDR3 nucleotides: TGTGCCAGCAGCTCCCAGGGCCCTAGCACAGATACGCAGTATTTT.

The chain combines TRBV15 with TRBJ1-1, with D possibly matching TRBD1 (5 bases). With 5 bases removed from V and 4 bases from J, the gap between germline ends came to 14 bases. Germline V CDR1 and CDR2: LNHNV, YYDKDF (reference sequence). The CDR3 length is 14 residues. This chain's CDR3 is CATSEAGGVTEAFF. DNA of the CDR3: TGTGCCACCAGCGAGGCGGGGGGAGTCACTGAAGCTTTCTTT.

CDR3 sequence reads: CASSGTPGTASNQPQHF. The CDR3 nucleotides are TGTGCCAGCAGCGGAACCCCGGGGACAGCGAGCAATCAGCCCCAGCATTTT. J is TRBJ1-5 and V is TRBV7-2; TRBD1 agrees at 7 bases. The germline V gene has CDR1 SGHTA and CDR2 FQGNSA. The CDR3 length is 17 residues. After removal of 5 bases from V and 1 base from J, the junction contained 11 bases not matched to a gene.

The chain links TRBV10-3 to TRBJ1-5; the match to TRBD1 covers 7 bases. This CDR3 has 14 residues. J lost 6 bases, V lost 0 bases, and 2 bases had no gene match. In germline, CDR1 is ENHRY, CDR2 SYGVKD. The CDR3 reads CAISESTGFQPQHF. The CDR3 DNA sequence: TGTGCCATCAGTGAGTCGACAGGGTTTCAGCCCCAGCATTTT.

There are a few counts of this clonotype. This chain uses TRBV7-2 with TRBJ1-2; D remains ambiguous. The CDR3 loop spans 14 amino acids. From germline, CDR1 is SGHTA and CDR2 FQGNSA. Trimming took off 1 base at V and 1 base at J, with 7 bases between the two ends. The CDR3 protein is CASSLGPDNYGYTF. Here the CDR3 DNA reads TGTGCCAGCAGCTTAGGTCCAGATAACTATGGCTACACCTTC.

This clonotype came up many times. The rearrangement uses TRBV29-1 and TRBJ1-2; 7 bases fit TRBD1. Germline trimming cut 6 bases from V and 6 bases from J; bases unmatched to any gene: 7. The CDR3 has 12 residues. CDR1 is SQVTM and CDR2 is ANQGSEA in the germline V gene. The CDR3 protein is CSVAATGNGYTF. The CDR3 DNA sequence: TGCAGCGTCGCCGCGACAGGGAATGGCTACACCTTC.

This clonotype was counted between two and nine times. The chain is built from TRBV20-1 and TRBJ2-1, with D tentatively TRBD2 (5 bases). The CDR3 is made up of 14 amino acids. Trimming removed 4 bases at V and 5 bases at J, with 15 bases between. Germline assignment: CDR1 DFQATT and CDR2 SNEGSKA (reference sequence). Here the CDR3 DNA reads TGCAGTGCTAACACGCAGCGGTCAAACAATGAGCAGTTCTTC. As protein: CSANTQRSNNEQFF.

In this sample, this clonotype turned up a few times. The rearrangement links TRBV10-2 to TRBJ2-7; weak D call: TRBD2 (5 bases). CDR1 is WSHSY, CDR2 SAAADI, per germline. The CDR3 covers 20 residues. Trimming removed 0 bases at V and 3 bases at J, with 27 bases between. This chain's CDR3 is CASSESVARGRIGRVYEQYV. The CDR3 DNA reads TGCGCCAGCAGTGAGTCAGTGGCTCGGGGAAGGATCGGACGGGTCTACGAGCAGTACGTC.